Presented here are 29 T cell receptor beta chains from one specimen sequenced in a study of blood T cell repertoires in COVID-19. Method: immunoSEQ multiplex PCR; TCRdb's copy keeps in-frame clones and lacks some. The table lists about 180,000 clones, approximately 90% of them singletons. Source material: peripheral blood. The receptors shown here come from a woman in her sixties or seventies with COVID-19, enrolled during active disease.

The chain links TRBV30 to TRBJ2-7, with D possibly matching TRBD1 (6 bases). Germline CDR1 and CDR2: GTSNPN and SVGIG (reference sequence). V lost 2 bases and J 3 bases, leaving 8 bases between the germline ends. This CDR3 contains 12 residues. The CDR3 region is CAWSKGDYEQYF. In DNA form, the CDR3 reads TGTGCCTGGAGTAAGGGGGACTACGAGCAGTACTTC.

This chain's CDR3 is CASSIRQGASNQPQHF. CDR3 coding DNA: TGTGCCAGTAGTATTAGGCAGGGGGCAAGCAATCAGCCCCAGCATTTT. This sequence joins TRBV19 and TRBJ1-5; 8 bases fit TRBD1. CDR1 LNHDA and CDR2 SQIVND come from the germline V gene (reference sequence). The CDR3 is 16 amino acids. Germline trimming cut 3 bases from V and 1 base from J; bases unmatched to any gene: 5.

The chain recombines TRBV7-2 with TRBJ1-3; a possible D gene is TRBD1 (6 bases). The CDR3 contains 16 residues. Germline V lookup: CDR1 SGHTA, CDR2 FQGNSA. Trimming shortened V by 1 base and J by 2 bases, and 12 bases separated the two germline ends. The CDR3 coding sequence is TGTGCCAGCAGCTTAGTAACAGGGTTTACTGGAAACACCATATATTTT. Encoded protein: CASSLVTGFTGNTIYF.

The rearrangement uses TRBV11-2 and TRBJ1-2; TRBD1 matches at 7 bases. The germline V gene has CDR1 SGHAT and CDR2 FQNNGV. The CDR3 is 16 amino acids. The ends lost 5 bases at V and 1 base at J; junction bases unmatched: 10. CDR3 DNA sequence: TGTGCCAGCAGCCCGAGCCCTCGACAGGGTAACTATGGCTACACCTTC. This encodes CASSPSPRQGNYGYTF.

This chain connects TRBV6-5 to TRBJ2-1, with D possibly TRBD1 on 6 matching bases. The ends were cut back, 5 bases at V and 8 bases at J, with 10 bases in the middle. CDR1 is MNHEY and CDR2 is SVGAGI in the germline V gene. The CDR3 spans 12 residues. CDR3 DNA sequence: TGTGCCAGCAGTACCAGGGGACATGAGCAGTTCTTC. Protein product: CASSTRGHEQFF.

The chain employs TRBV5-1 and TRBJ1-4; tentative D call: TRBD1 (6 bases). The CDR3 runs to 14 residues. Looked up from germline, CDR1 is SGHRS and CDR2 is YFSETQ. Trimming left V 8 bases short and J 1 base short, with 12 bases between. As DNA, the CDR3 is TGCGCCAGTTCCACAGGGATAACTAATGAAAAACTGTTTTTT. Translated: CASSTGITNEKLFF.

The chain combines TRBV19 with TRBJ2-7, with 13 positions matching TRBD2. Per the germline V gene, CDR1 is LNHDA and CDR2 is SQIVND (reference sequence). Trimming cost V 0 bases and J 0 bases; bases outside gene matches: 8. The CDR3 runs 19 residues. CDR3: CASSIDSQWTSGGSYEQYF. As DNA, the CDR3 is TGTGCCAGTAGTATAGATTCCCAATGGACTAGCGGGGGCTCCTACGAGCAGTACTTC.

The chain carries TRBV18 and TRBJ2-3, with 11 bases that match TRBD2. Per the germline V gene, CDR1 is KGHSH and CDR2 is LQKENI. CDR3 length: 15 amino acids. V was pared by 0 bases and J by 4 bases, with 0 bases of the junction left unmatched. CDR3 sequence reads: CASSPPSGRADTQYF. CDR3 bases: TGTGCCAGCTCACCACCTAGCGGGAGGGCAGATACGCAGTATTTT.

The V gene is TRBV3-1 (or the pseudogene TRBV3-2), the J gene TRBJ1-5; no clear D gene. Trimming removed 1 base from V and 7 bases from J, with 17 bases in between. The CDR3 loop spans 16 amino acids. Germline CDR1 LGHDT, CDR2 YNNKEL (reference sequence). The CDR3: CASSQAGPVGGQPQHF. The CDR3 DNA is TGTGCCAGCAGCCAAGCCGGCCCCGTCGGAGGGCAGCCCCAGCATTTT.

The V and J genes are TRBV19 and TRBJ2-7; 14 bases map to TRBD2. The ends lost 5 bases at V and 7 bases at J; junction bases unmatched: 7. The CDR3 is made up of 15 amino acids. CDR1 and CDR2 (germline): LNHDA, SQIVND (reference sequence). CDR3 bases: TGTGCCAGTAGTGTCGGACTAGCGGGAGGAGGGGAGCAGTACTTC. Amino acids: CASSVGLAGGGEQYF.

The V call is TRBV7-8, the J call TRBJ2-7, with TRBD1 matching over 10 bases. Germline-derived CDR1 and CDR2 are SGHVS and FQNEAQ. V gave up 5 bases and J gave up 0 bases; unmatched junction bases: 4. CDR3 size: 15 residues. The CDR3 protein is CASSPGQGDSYEQYF. In nucleotides, the CDR3 is TGTGCCAGCAGCCCCGGACAGGGGGACTCCTACGAGCAGTACTTC.

V and J are TRBV15 and TRBJ2-1; tentative D call: TRBD2 (5 bases). V was trimmed by 1 base and J by 4 bases, leaving 11 bases between them. The CDR3 loop spans 15 amino acids. Germline V gene lookup returns CDR1 LNHNV and CDR2 YYDKDF (reference sequence). The CDR3 reads CATSRARAGYNEQFF. Here the CDR3 DNA reads TGTGCCACCAGCAGAGCGAGGGCCGGGTACAATGAGCAGTTCTTC.

The rearrangement uses TRBV18 and TRBJ2-1; the match to TRBD2 covers 11 bases. V lost 2 bases to trimming and J lost 8 bases; unmatched junction nucleotides: 11. This CDR3 is 17 amino acids long. CDR1 is KGHSH and CDR2 is LQKENI in the germline V gene. DNA for the CDR3: TGTGCCAGCTCACCAATGCTAGCGGGAGGTGTTTTAGATGAGCAGTTCTTC. Its translation is CASSPMLAGGVLDEQFF.

V usage is TRBV12-3 or TRBV12-4 and J usage is TRBJ2-1, with TRBD1 as a possible D gene (5 bases). This CDR3 has 12 residues. V was pared by 3 bases and J by 15 bases, with 15 bases between. In nucleotides, the CDR3 is TGTGCCAGCAGTTTTGGGGCCCAAAGGGGGTTCTTC. It specifies CASSFGAQRGFF.

This clone was detected only once. The chain employs TRBV21-1 and TRBJ1-1; TRBD1, as called in the table, went unchecked against the DNA. TRBV21-1 is given as a pseudogene. The CDR3 totals 13 residues. For the CDR3, the DNA is TGTGCCAGCAGCACGCAGGGCGACACTGAAGCTTTCTTT. Translating it yields CASSTQGDTEAFF.

The V call is TRBV5-6, the J call TRBJ2-2, with TRBD2 as a possible D gene (6 bases). The V and J ends lost 1 base and 7 bases respectively, with 11 bases between them. Germline assignment: CDR1 SGHDT and CDR2 YYEEEE. This CDR3 region has 14 residues. For the CDR3, the DNA is TGTGCCAGCAGCTTGTCACTAGCAATCGGGGAGCTGTTTTTT. Protein product: CASSLSLAIGELFF. Based on the CDR3 plus reference TRBV5-6 and TRBJ2-2, the full variable domain is DAGVTQSPTHLIKTRGQQVTLRCSPKSGHDTVSWYQQALGQGPQFIFQYYEEEERQRGNFPDRFSGHQFPNYSSELNVNALLLGDSALYLCASSLSLAIGELFFGEGSRLTVL.

The V gene is TRBV7-9, the J gene TRBJ2-3; possible D gene TRBD2, 5 bases. This CDR3 comprises 15 residues. V was trimmed by 5 bases and J by 2 bases, leaving 14 bases between them. The germline V gene encodes CDR1 SEHNR and CDR2 FQNEAQ (reference sequence). CDR3 loop: CASSPRPGTTDTQYF. Written as DNA, the CDR3 is TGTGCCAGCAGCCCACGACCGGGAACCACAGATACGCAGTATTTT.

The chain couples TRBV3-1 (or the pseudogene TRBV3-2) to TRBJ2-7; the D is unclear. There are 13 residues in the CDR3. V lost 0 bases, J lost 5 bases, and 8 bases lay in between. Germline CDR1 reads LGHDT; CDR2 reads YNNKEL (reference sequence). This CDR3 is CASSQDYLHEQYF. The DNA of the CDR3 is TGTGCCAGCAGCCAAGATTACTTACACGAGCAGTACTTC.

V gene TRBV28 combines with J gene TRBJ1-2; 7 positions agree with TRBD1. Germline CDR1 MDHEN, CDR2 SYDVKM. V dropped 5 bases and J dropped 1; count of bases not matched to a gene: 4. This CDR3 has 14 residues. CDR3 sequence: CASSLQGDNYGYTF. DNA of the CDR3: TGTGCCAGCAGTCTTCAGGGGGATAACTATGGCTACACCTTC.

This chain connects TRBV7-9 to TRBJ1-1; 8 positions match TRBD1. The CDR3 totals 14 residues. CDR1 is SEHNR, CDR2 FQNEAQ, per germline (reference sequence). The trim removed 5 bases at V and 5 bases at J, leaving 7 bases unmatched. The CDR3 nucleotides are TGTGCCAGCAGCCCGAGACAGGGGTGGACTGAAGCTTTCTTT. This gives the protein CASSPRQGWTEAFF.

V gene TRBV20-1 combines with J gene TRBJ1-2; 7 positions match TRBD1. Germline V gene sequence: CDR1 DFQATT, CDR2 SNEGSKA (reference sequence). V dropped 3 bases and J dropped 2; count of bases not matched to a gene: 3. CDR3 length: 13 amino acids. The CDR3 DNA sequence: TGCAGTGCTAGTGTCAGGGGGAACTATGGCTACACCTTC. Its translation is CSASVRGNYGYTF.

On this clone itself: The same CDR3 is also encoded by other DNA sequences in this sample. The V call is TRBV18, the J call TRBJ2-7; 9 nucleotides match TRBD1. The J segment lost 4 bases and the V segment lost 3 bases, leaving 4 bases of the junction unmatched. The CDR3 spans 14 residues. Germline lookup yields CDR1 KGHSH and CDR2 LQKENI. This CDR3 is CASSPRDRAYEQYF. As DNA, the CDR3 is TGTGCCAGCTCACCCCGGGACAGGGCTTACGAGCAGTACTTC.

This clone was recorded once. The rearrangement joins TRBV4-1 to TRBJ1-1, with D possibly matching TRBD1 (6 bases). Germline values: CDR1 MGHRA, CDR2 YSYEKL. The CDR3 covers 14 residues. V lost 0 bases, J lost 11 bases, and 16 bases lay in between. The CDR3 nucleotides are TGCGCCAGCAGCCAAGATTTCCAGGGGATGAAGGCTTTCTTT. Its translation is CASSQDFQGMKAFF.

The chain couples TRBV7-9 to TRBJ2-2, with TRBD2 matching over 8 bases. Germline V gene lookup returns CDR1 SEHNR and CDR2 FQNEAQ (reference sequence). Trimming cost V 4 bases and J 4 bases; bases outside gene matches: 5. The CDR3 sequence is 15 residues long. The CDR3 reads CASSSSGGFTGELFF. Here the CDR3 DNA reads TGTGCCAGCAGCTCATCGGGAGGGTTCACCGGGGAGCTGTTTTTT.

The V call is TRBV9, the J call TRBJ1-5; D is perhaps TRBD1 (5 bases). Trimming removed 2 bases from V and 4 bases from J, with 7 bases in between. Germline CDR1 reads SGDLS; CDR2 reads YYNGEE. This CDR3 spans 13 amino acids. The CDR3: CASSVGQNQPQHF. As DNA, the CDR3 is TGTGCCAGCAGCGTGGGGCAAAATCAGCCCCAGCATTTT.

As regards this clone: This CDR3 is also generated by other DNA sequences in the sample. The V gene is TRBV30, the J gene TRBJ2-7; 7 bases align to TRBD2. The ends lost 4 bases at V and 0 bases at J; junction bases unmatched: 0. There are 12 residues in the CDR3. Germline CDR1 and CDR2: GTSNPN and SVGIG (reference sequence). The CDR3 DNA reads as TGTGCCTGGACTAGCGGCTCCTACGAGCAGTACTTC. Translation gives CAWTSGSYEQYF.

This clone has a handful of counts. The chain uses TRBV5-1 and TRBJ2-1; 7 bases line up with TRBD2. Germline values: CDR1 SGHRS, CDR2 YFSETQ. The CDR3 runs 16 residues. V gave up 7 bases and J gave up 3 bases; unmatched junction bases: 13. The CDR3 nucleotides read TGCGCCAGCGGGACTGGATGGGAGGGGTTCTACAATGAGCAGTTCTTC. It specifies CASGTGWEGFYNEQFF. Full variable domain (remainder filled in from reference TRBV5-1 and TRBJ2-1): KAGVTQTPRYLIKTRGQQVTLSCSPISGHRSVSWYQQTPGQGLQFLFEYFSETQRNKGNFPGRFSGRQFSNSRSEMNVSTLELGDSALYLCASGTGWEGFYNEQFFGPGTRLTVL.

V is TRBV29-1 and J is TRBJ1-1; TRBD1 is a possible D gene (5 bases). CDR1 and CDR2 (germline): SQVTM, ANQGSEA. Trimming stripped 4 bases from V and 0 bases from J, with 15 bases between. This CDR3 is 15 amino acids long. This CDR3 is CSVGSLRAVNTEAFF. The CDR3 nucleotides are TGCAGCGTTGGATCGCTCAGGGCAGTGAACACTGAAGCTTTCTTT.

The rearrangement joins TRBV30 to TRBJ2-1; 7 bases fit TRBD1. CDR1 GTSNPN and CDR2 SVGIG come from the germline V gene (reference sequence). The CDR3 spans 14 residues. Losses at the gene ends were 4 bases for V and 2 bases for J; bases not matched to a gene: 5. Here the CDR3 DNA reads TGTGCCTGGACCTCCGGGACAGCCTACAATGAGCAGTTCTTC. This sequence encodes CAWTSGTAYNEQFF.